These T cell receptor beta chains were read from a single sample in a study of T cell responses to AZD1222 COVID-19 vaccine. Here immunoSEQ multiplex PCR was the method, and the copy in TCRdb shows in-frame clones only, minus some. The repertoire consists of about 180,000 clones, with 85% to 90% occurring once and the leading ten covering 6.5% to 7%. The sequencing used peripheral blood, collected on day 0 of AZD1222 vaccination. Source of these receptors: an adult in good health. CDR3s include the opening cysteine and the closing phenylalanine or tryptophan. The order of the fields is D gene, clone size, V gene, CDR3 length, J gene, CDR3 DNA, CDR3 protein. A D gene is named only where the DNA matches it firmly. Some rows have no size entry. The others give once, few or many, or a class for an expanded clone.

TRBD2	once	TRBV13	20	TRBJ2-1	TGTGCCAGCAGCTTAGGGTTATATCGGCGGGGGGGCCTCTCCTACAATGAGCAGTTCTTC	CASSLGLYRRGGLSYNEQFF
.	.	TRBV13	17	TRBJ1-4	TGTGCCAGCAGCTCCTACCAGGGCCTCTCAACTAATGAAAAACTGTTTTTT	CASSSYQGLSTNEKLFF
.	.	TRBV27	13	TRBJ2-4	TGTGCCAGCAGATACCTAGCCAAAAACATTCAGTACTTC	CASRYLAKNIQYF
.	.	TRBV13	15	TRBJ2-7	TGTGCCAGCAGCTTAGCAGGACTCAAAGTTTACGAGCAGTACTTC	CASSLAGLKVYEQYF
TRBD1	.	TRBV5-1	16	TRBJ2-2	TGCGCCAGCAGCCTCGGACAGGGATCGAACACCGGGGAGCTGTTTTTT	CASSLGQGSNTGELFF
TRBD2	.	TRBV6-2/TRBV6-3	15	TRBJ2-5	TGTGCCAGCAGTCATACGCGGGGGGGCCTTGAGACCCAGTACTTC	CASSHTRGGLETQYF
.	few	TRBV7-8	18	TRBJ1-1	TGTGCCAGCAGTAAAGCTGGGGGGGCCTTCCTTTTAAACACTGAAGCTTTCTTT	CASSKAGGAFLLNTEAFF
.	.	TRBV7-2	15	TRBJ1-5	TGTGCCAGCAGCTTGGTACAGGGCTACAATCAGCCCCAGCATTTT	CASSLVQGYNQPQHF
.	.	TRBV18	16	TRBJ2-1	TGTGCCAGCGCGGATCCCGGGACGGGGACCTACAATGAGCAGTTCTTC	CASADPGTGTYNEQFF
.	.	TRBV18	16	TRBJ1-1	TGTGCCAGCTCACCACCTGGGGGCCGAATGAACACTGAAGCTTTCTTT	CASSPPGGRMNTEAFF
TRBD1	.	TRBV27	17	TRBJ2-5	TGTGCCAGCAGTCCCTTAACCGGGACAGGGGTTTGGGAGACCCAGTACTTC	CASSPLTGTGVWETQYF